Sequencing of this TCR beta chain was carried out in a study of tumor and adjacent non-tumor tissue in lung cancer. Across the whole study: The patients, 9 to 11 men and 4 to 6 women, were about 30 to 76 with stage I to III disease. On average, productive TCRbeta reads reached roughly 4 million per sample.

This clonotype has at least ten counts. What it binds is not known. Study conclusions and caveats: In normal lung, the top 100 clones were significantly more dominant than in tumor. Compared with tumor, normal lung showed significantly lower TCR diversity.

RNA was extracted from bulk tissue without any cell sorting. A modified ARM-PCR protocol with three rounds of nested PCR amplified TCRbeta. Each CDR3 protein gets one entry after TCRdb re-called the multiplex PCR reads with MiXCR. The sample holds over 100,000 distinct CDR3 sequences, roughly 74% seen once. Sequenced input: lung tumor tissue. The sequence was obtained from a woman in her sixties with non-small cell lung cancer.

CDR3 sequence (DNA): TGTGCCAGCAGCTCCGTGGGGGACTTGGGCACTGAAGCTTTCTTT. Amino acids: CASSSVGDLGTEAFF. The rearrangement uses TRBV5-6 and TRBJ1-1, with D possibly TRBD1 on 5 matching bases. The CDR3 has 15 residues. Germline-derived CDR1 and CDR2 are SGHDT and YYEEEE. With 3 bases removed from V and 4 bases from J, the gap between germline ends came to 16 bases.